Shown below are 18 T cell receptor beta chains from a single sample sequenced in a study of T cell responses to AZD1222 COVID-19 vaccine. The assay was immunoSEQ multiplex PCR, and TCRdb's table has in-frame clones only and misses some. The sample comprises about 97,000 clones, approximately 90% of which are singletons, and approximately 7.5% rests with the top ten. The sequencing used peripheral blood, collected on day 0 of AZD1222 vaccination. The receptors derive from an adult in good health.

The V call is TRBV20-1, the J call TRBJ1-1; D is undetermined. Trimming left V 3 bases short and J 1 base short, with 3 bases between. Germline CDR1 is DFQATT and CDR2 is SNEGSKA (reference sequence). This CDR3 comprises 11 residues. The CDR3 sequence is CSASQNTEAFF. In DNA, the CDR3 is TGCAGTGCTAGCCAGAACACTGAAGCTTTCTTT.

V gene TRBV5-1 combines with J gene TRBJ2-5; 7 nucleotides match TRBD1. Germline-derived CDR1 and CDR2 are SGHRS and YFSETQ. The CDR3 runs 14 residues. V dropped 0 bases and J dropped 5; count of bases not matched to a gene: 4. CDR3 region: CASSLEDRAETQYF. The CDR3 DNA reads TGCGCCAGCAGCTTGGAAGACAGGGCGGAGACCCAGTACTTC.

The chain links TRBV7-2 to TRBJ2-3; TRBD2 is a possible D gene (6 bases). Trimming took off 2 bases at V and 5 bases at J, with 17 bases between the two ends. Germline values: CDR1 SGHTA, CDR2 FQGNSA. This CDR3 is 16 amino acids long. In DNA, the CDR3 is TGTGCCAGCAGCTTATACCGGGGGAGTTTTGGAGATACGCAGTATTTT. It encodes CASSLYRGSFGDTQYF.

Here the CDR3 reads CASSLGNFRDYGYTF. Here the CDR3 DNA reads TGTGCCAGCAGCTTGGGTAACTTCAGGGACTATGGCTACACCTTC. V and J are TRBV5-8 and TRBJ1-2, with D possibly being TRBD1 (5 bases). Germline CDR1 reads SGHTS; CDR2 reads YDEGEE. This CDR3 contains 15 residues. Trimming removed 0 bases from V and 3 bases from J, with 12 bases in between.

The chain carries TRBV6-5 and TRBJ1-2; D remains unclear. Per the germline V gene, CDR1 is MNHEY and CDR2 is SVGAGI. The CDR3 consists of 14 residues. V gave up 2 bases and J gave up 4 bases, with 11 bases separating them. The chain's CDR3 is CASSYRADLYGYTF. CDR3 coding DNA: TGTGCCAGCAGTTACAGGGCAGATCTCTATGGCTACACCTTC.

The rearrangement links TRBV28 to TRBJ2-5; TRBD2 matches 13 bases. The V and J ends lost 3 bases and 5 bases, in that order; junction bases with no gene match: 6. This CDR3 has 16 residues. Germline CDR1 reads MDHEN; CDR2 reads SYDVKM. The CDR3 DNA sequence: TGTGCCAGCAGTTTCCTGACTAGCGGGAGGTATGAGACCCAGTACTTC. Translated, it gives CASSFLTSGRYETQYF.

The J gene is TRBJ1-5, the V gene TRBV6-2 or TRBV6-3; D not certain. The germline V and J ends were trimmed by 2 bases and 0 bases, with 8 bases remaining between them. The CDR3 is 15 amino acids. Germline V CDR1 and CDR2: MNHEY, SVGEGT. CDR3 coding DNA: TGTGCCAGCAGTTACAGGCACTATAGCAATCAGCCCCAGCATTTT. Amino acids: CASSYRHYSNQPQHF.

The CDR3 coding sequence is TGCGCCAGCAGCCCCCACTACGAGCCTAACTATGGCTACACCTTC. Encoded protein: CASSPHYEPNYGYTF. The chain carries TRBV4-3 and TRBJ1-2, with no clear D. This CDR3 is built from 15 residues. With 4 bases removed from V and 0 bases from J, the gap between germline ends came to 12 bases. Germline CDR1 reads LGHNA; CDR2 reads YSLEER.

This clone was seen ten or more times. The chain is built from TRBV4-2 and TRBJ2-2; no definite D call. Germline CDR1 and CDR2: LGHNA and YNFKEQ. V lost 1 base to trimming and J lost 5 bases, with 11 bases between them. CDR3 length: 15 amino acids. CDR3: CASSQGPVRTGELFF. In nucleotides, the CDR3 is TGTGCCAGCAGCCAAGGGCCAGTTCGGACCGGGGAGCTGTTTTTT.

The J gene is TRBJ1-2, the V gene TRBV2; D is perhaps TRBD1 (5 bases). The CDR3 contains 14 residues. The germline V gene encodes CDR1 SNHLY and CDR2 FYNNEI. V shed 7 bases and J shed 4 bases, with 16 bases lying between them. In nucleotides, the CDR3 is TGTGCCAGCATAGGTGGGAGGGGACCCTATGGCTACACCTTC. Protein sequence: CASIGGRGPYGYTF.

This CDR3 is CASSLGLSETQYF. The CDR3 region has the DNA TGCGCCAGCAGCTTGGGCCTCAGCGAGACCCAGTACTTC. The chain has TRBV5-1 and TRBJ2-5; no definite D call. The CDR3 covers 13 residues. V dropped 0 bases and J dropped 5 bases, with 8 bases sitting between them. Germline V gene lookup returns CDR1 SGHRS and CDR2 YFSETQ. Full variable domain (remainder filled in from reference TRBV5-1 and TRBJ2-5): KAGVTQTPRYLIKTRGQQVTLSCSPISGHRSVSWYQQTPGQGLQFLFEYFSETQRNKGNFPGRFSGRQFSNSRSEMNVSTLELGDSALYLCASSLGLSETQYFGPGTRLLVL.

J is TRBJ1-1 and V is TRBV29-1; 10 nucleotides match TRBD1. The CDR3 runs 14 residues. CDR1 is SQVTM, CDR2 ANQGSEA, per germline. J lost 0 bases, V lost 6 bases, and 4 bases had no gene match. The CDR3 DNA is TGCAGCGTCCGGGACAGGGGCATGAACACTGAAGCTTTCTTT. It is translated as CSVRDRGMNTEAFF.

A word on this clone: This CDR3 is also generated by other DNA sequences in the sample. The rearrangement uses TRBV9 and TRBJ1-2; TRBD1 agrees at 10 bases. CDR1 is SGDLS, CDR2 YYNGEE, per germline. With 3 bases clipped from V and 5 bases from J, the junction kept 4 bases outside the gene matches. The CDR3 runs 14 residues. CDR3 region: CASSGRQGAYGYTF. CDR3 coding DNA: TGTGCCAGCAGCGGCAGACAGGGGGCTTATGGCTACACCTTC.

The rearrangement links TRBV3-1 (or the pseudogene TRBV3-2) to TRBJ1-1; D gene ambiguous. This CDR3 comprises 14 residues. V lost 3 bases and J 3 bases, leaving 11 bases between the germline ends. Germline values: CDR1 LGHDT, CDR2 YNNKEL (reference sequence). CDR3 in DNA: TGTGCCAGCAGCCACCTGGGCGGAGACACTGAAGCTTTCTTT. It codes for CASSHLGGDTEAFF.

CDR3 sequence: CASSFRETQYF. CDR3 DNA sequence: TGTGCCAGCAGCTTCAGGGAGACCCAGTACTTC. J is TRBJ2-5 and V is TRBV12-3 or TRBV12-4; D not resolved. Trimming stripped 6 bases from V and 5 bases from J, with 7 bases between. There are 11 residues in the CDR3.

This chain connects TRBV10-3 to TRBJ2-5; 8 nucleotides match TRBD2. CDR1 is ENHRY, CDR2 SYGVKD, per germline. Losses at the gene ends were 8 bases for V and 5 bases for J; bases not matched to a gene: 7. CDR3 size: 13 residues. The CDR3 sequence: CAIAGGPGETQYF. CDR3 DNA sequence: TGTGCCATCGCGGGGGGCCCTGGGGAGACCCAGTACTTC.

This chain links TRBV6-2 or TRBV6-3 with TRBJ1-5; TRBD1 is a possible D gene (5 bases). The CDR3 has 14 residues. Per germline, CDR1 MNHEY and CDR2 SVGEGT. V lost 2 bases and J lost 6, with 11 bases in between. DNA for the CDR3: TGTGCCAGCAGTTACCCCGGGGCAGTTCAGCCCCAGCATTTT. This codes for CASSYPGAVQPQHF.

This rearrangement joins TRBV28 to TRBJ1-5; the D gene is possibly TRBD1 (5 bases). CDR1 is MDHEN, CDR2 SYDVKM, per germline. Trimming took off 7 bases at V and 6 bases at J, with 16 bases between the two ends. The CDR3 sequence is 14 residues long. CDR3 in amino acids: CASTPGNGGQPQHF. DNA for the CDR3: TGTGCCAGCACCCCGGGCAACGGGGGTCAGCCCCAGCATTTT.